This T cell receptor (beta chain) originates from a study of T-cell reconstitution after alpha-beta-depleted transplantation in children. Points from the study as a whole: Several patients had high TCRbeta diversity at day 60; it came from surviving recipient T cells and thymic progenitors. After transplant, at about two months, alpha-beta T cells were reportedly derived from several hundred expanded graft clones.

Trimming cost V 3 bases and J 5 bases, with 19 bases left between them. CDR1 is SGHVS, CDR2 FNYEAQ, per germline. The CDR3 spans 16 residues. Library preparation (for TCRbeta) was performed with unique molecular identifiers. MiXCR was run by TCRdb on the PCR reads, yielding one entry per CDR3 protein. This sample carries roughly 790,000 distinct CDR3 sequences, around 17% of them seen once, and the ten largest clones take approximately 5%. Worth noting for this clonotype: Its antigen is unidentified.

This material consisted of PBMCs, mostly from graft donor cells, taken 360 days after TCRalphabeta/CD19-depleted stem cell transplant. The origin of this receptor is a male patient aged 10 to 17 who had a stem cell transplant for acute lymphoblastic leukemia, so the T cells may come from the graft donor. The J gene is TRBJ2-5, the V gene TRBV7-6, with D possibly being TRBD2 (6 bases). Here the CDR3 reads CASSLGGASGWETQYF. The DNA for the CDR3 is TGTGCCAGCAGCTTGGGGGGAGCATCGGGGTGGGAGACCCAGTACTTC.